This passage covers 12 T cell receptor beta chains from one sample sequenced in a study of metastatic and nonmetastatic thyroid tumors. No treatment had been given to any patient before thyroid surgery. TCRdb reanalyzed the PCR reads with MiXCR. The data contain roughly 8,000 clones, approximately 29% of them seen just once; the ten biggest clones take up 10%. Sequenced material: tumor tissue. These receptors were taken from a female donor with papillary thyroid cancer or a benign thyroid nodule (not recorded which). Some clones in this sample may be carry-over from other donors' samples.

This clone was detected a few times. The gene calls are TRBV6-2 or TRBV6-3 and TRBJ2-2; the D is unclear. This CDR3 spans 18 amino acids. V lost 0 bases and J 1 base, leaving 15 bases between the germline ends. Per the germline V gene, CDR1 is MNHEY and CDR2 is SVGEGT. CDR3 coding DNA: TGTGCCAGCAGTTACTCAGGAGTAACGTGTTGGAACACCGGGGAGCTGTTTTTT. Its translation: CASSYSGVTCWNTGELFF.

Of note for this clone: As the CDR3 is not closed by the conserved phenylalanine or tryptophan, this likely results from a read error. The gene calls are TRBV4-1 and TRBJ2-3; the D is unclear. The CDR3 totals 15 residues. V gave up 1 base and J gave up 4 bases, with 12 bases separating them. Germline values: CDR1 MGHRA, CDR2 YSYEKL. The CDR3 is CASSQAVCLPDTQYV. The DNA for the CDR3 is TGCGCCAGCAGCCAAGCGGTGTGTCTACCAGATACGCAGTATGTT.

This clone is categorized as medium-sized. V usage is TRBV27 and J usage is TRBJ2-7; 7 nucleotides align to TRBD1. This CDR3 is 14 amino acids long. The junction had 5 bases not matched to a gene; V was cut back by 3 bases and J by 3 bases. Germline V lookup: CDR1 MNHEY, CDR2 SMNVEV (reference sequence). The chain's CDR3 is CASSFKGAYYEQYF. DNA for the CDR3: TGTGCCAGCAGTTTCAAGGGGGCTTACTACGAGCAGTACTTC.

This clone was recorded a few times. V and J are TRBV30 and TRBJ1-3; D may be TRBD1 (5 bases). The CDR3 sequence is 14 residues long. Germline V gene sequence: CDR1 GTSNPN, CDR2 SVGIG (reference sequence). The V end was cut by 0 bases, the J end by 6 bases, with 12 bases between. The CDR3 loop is CAWSVRGGINTIYF. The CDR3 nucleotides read TGTGCCTGGAGTGTACGGGGGGGAATAAACACCATATATTTT. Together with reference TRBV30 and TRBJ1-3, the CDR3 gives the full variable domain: SQTIHQWPATLVQPVGSPLSLECTVEGTSNPNLYWYRQAAGRGLQLLFYSVGIGQISSEVPQNLSASRPQDRQFILSSKKLLLSDSGFYLCAWSVRGGINTIYFGEGSWLTVV.

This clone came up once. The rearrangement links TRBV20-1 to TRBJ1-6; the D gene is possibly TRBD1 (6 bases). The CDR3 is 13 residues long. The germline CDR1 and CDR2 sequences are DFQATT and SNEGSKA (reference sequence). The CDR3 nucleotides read TGCATCCTAGCGGAGGGGGAGGCATCACCCCTCCACTTT. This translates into CILAEGEASPLHF.

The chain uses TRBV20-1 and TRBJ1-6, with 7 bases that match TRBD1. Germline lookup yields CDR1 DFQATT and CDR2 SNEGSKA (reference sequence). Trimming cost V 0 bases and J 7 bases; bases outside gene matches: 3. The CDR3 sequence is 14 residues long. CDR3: CSARDPGGNSPLHF. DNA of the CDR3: TGCAGTGCTAGAGATCCAGGGGGGAATTCACCCCTCCACTTT.

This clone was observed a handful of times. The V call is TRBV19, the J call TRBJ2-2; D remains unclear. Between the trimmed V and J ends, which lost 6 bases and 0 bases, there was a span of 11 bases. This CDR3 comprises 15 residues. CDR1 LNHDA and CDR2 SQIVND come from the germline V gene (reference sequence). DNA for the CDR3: TGTGCCAGTAGAAGTGGTGGGCCGAACACCGGGGAGCTGTTTTTT. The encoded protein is CASRSGGPNTGELFF.

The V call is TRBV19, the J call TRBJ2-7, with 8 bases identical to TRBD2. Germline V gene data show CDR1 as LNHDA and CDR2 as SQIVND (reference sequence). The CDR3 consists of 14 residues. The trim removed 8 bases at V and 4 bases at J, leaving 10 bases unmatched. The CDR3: CASSVSGANYEQYF. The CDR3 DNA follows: TGTGCCAGTTCTGTTAGCGGGGCGAATTACGAGCAGTACTTC.

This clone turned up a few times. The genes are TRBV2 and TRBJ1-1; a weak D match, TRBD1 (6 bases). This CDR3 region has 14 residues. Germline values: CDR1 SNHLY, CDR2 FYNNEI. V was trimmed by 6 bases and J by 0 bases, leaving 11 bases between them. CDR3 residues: CASRIRDMNTEAFF. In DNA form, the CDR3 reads TGTGCCAGCAGGATACGGGACATGAACACTGAAGCTTTCTTT.

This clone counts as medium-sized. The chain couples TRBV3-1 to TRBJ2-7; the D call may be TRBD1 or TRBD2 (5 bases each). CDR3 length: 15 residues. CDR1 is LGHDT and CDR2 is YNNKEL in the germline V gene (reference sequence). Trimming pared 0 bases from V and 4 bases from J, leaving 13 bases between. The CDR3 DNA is TGTGCCAGCAGCCAAGAACGGGACCCGGCATACGAGCAGTACTTC. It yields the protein CASSQERDPAYEQYF.

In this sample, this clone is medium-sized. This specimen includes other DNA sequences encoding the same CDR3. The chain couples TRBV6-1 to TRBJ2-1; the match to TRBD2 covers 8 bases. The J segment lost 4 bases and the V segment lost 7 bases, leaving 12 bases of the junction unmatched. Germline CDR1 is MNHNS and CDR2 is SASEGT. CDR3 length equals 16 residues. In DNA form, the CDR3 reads TGTGCCAGCACGGGATCGGCGGGAGGAGGGTACAATGAGCAGTTCTTC. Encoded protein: CASTGSAGGGYNEQFF.

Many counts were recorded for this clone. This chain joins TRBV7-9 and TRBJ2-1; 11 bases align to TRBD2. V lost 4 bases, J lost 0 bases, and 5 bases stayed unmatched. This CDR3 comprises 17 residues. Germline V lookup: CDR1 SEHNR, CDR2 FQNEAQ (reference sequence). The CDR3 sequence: CASSSRLAGSSYNEQFF. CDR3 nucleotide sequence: TGTGCCAGCAGCTCCCGACTAGCGGGGAGCTCCTACAATGAGCAGTTCTTC.